The 22 T cell receptor beta chains presented below share a single source sample, sequenced in a study of blood T cell repertoires in COVID-19. Clones were read by immunoSEQ multiplex PCR, and TCRdb kept only the in-frame ones, dropping some. Of about 400,000 clones listed, nearly 90% are singletons. The sequenced sample consisted of PBMCs or T cells enriched from blood (not recorded which). Every receptor here comes from a woman aged 25 to 39 who had recovered from COVID-19.

Only one count was recorded for this clone. This chain joins TRBV30 and TRBJ1-6; D remains ambiguous. CDR3 length: 15 residues. Germline CDR1 reads GTSNPN; CDR2 reads SVGIG (reference sequence). V was cut by 1 base and J by 3 bases, with 10 bases left in between. The CDR3 here is CAWSEAVFYNSPLHF. In nucleotides, the CDR3 is TGTGCCTGGAGTGAGGCGGTATTCTATAATTCACCCCTCCACTTT.

This rearrangement joins TRBV7-3 to TRBJ2-1; TRBD2 is a possible D gene (6 bases). The V gene lost 5 bases and the J gene lost 1 base, with 15 bases spanning the gap. CDR3 length: 16 amino acids. The germline V gene has CDR1 SGHTA and CDR2 FQGTGA. CDR3 DNA: TGTGCCAGCAGCAAAAGTGGCCTAGCGTCCTACAATGAGCAGTTCTTC. It encodes CASSKSGLASYNEQFF.

V gene TRBV9 combines with J gene TRBJ2-2; 9 nucleotides align to TRBD1. Germline V gene sequence: CDR1 SGDLS, CDR2 YYNGEE. V was clipped by 4 bases and J by 4 bases; unmatched bases: 5. CDR3 length: 15 amino acids. This chain's CDR3 is CASSLTTGGTGELFF. The CDR3 coding sequence is TGTGCCAGCAGCTTGACGACAGGGGGCACCGGGGAGCTGTTTTTT.

The chain recombines TRBV6-5 with TRBJ1-3; D gene unclear. V gave up 10 bases and J gave up 0 bases, with 13 bases separating them. The germline V gene encodes CDR1 MNHEY and CDR2 SVGAGI. The CDR3 sequence is 14 residues long. DNA for the CDR3: TGTGCCACCGTCCGTGCGGCCTCTGGAAACACCATATATTTT. This encodes CATVRAASGNTIYF.

The CDR3 here is CARSFRQEPYNEQFF. The CDR3 DNA reads as TGTGCCAGAAGCTTTAGACAGGAACCCTACAATGAGCAGTTCTTC. The chain couples TRBV5-3 to TRBJ2-1, with a weak D call TRBD1 (6 bases). TRBV5-3 is known as an ORF, though its function is uncertain. The CDR3 totals 15 residues. Trimming took 2 bases from V and 2 from J, leaving 11 bases between them.

The chain links TRBV18 to TRBJ1-5; D is possibly TRBD1 (6 bases). CDR1 is KGHSH, CDR2 LQKENI, per germline. The germline V and J ends were trimmed by 5 bases and 7 bases, with 9 bases remaining between them. The CDR3 is 12 amino acids. Here the CDR3 DNA reads TGTGCCAGCTCAAGGGGGAACCAGCCCCAGCATTTT. Translated, it gives CASSRGNQPQHF.

This clone was found once. The chain couples TRBV4-1 to TRBJ2-3; maybe TRBD2 (5 bases). Trimming removed 3 bases from V and 2 bases from J, with 9 bases in between. The CDR3 has 14 residues. Germline values: CDR1 MGHRA, CDR2 YSYEKL. The CDR3 sequence is CASSQVGLTDTQYF. The DNA for the CDR3 is TGCGCCAGCAGCCAGGTAGGACTCACAGATACGCAGTATTTT.

The chain joins TRBV10-3 to TRBJ1-3; 8 bases fit TRBD1. The CDR3 length is 15 residues. V was pared by 8 bases and J by 3 bases, with 9 bases of the junction left unmatched. Germline V lookup: CDR1 ENHRY, CDR2 SYGVKD. CDR3 amino acids: CAIGTGNDYGNTIYF. DNA for the CDR3: TGTGCCATCGGGACAGGTAACGATTATGGAAACACCATATATTTT.

V usage is TRBV7-2 and J usage is TRBJ1-5; D is unclear. V lost 1 base, J lost 7 bases, and 11 bases lay in between. Germline loops: CDR1 SGHTA, CDR2 FQGNSA. CDR3 size: 14 residues. The CDR3 DNA reads TGTGCCAGCAGCTTAGTGGAGGGATTGCAGCCCCAGCATTTT. Translating it yields CASSLVEGLQPQHF.

The chain uses TRBV5-8 and TRBJ1-1, with 7 bases identical to TRBD1. The CDR3 runs to 16 residues. The V gene's germline CDR1 is SGHTS and CDR2 YDEGEE. V dropped 2 bases and J dropped 1; count of bases not matched to a gene: 8. CDR3 sequence reads: CASSLGQVLGNTEAFF. CDR3 nucleotide sequence: TGTGCCAGCAGCTTAGGACAGGTCTTGGGGAACACTGAAGCTTTCTTT. Supplemented by reference TRBV5-8 and TRBJ1-1, the full variable domain reads EAGVTQSPTHLIKTRGQQATLRCSPISGHTSVYWYQQALGLGLQFLLWYDEGEERNRGNFPPRFSGRQFPNYSSELNVNALELEDSALYLCASSLGQVLGNTEAFFGQGTRLTVV.

This chain uses TRBV6-2 or TRBV6-3 with TRBJ2-1; 11 positions agree with TRBD2. The CDR3 runs to 17 residues. Per the germline V gene, CDR1 is MNHEY and CDR2 is SVGEGT. V was pared by 2 bases and J by 8 bases, with 11 bases of the junction left unmatched. Here the CDR3 reads CASSYGTGTSGWYEQFF. CDR3 bases: TGTGCCAGCAGTTACGGGACAGGGACTAGCGGCTGGTATGAGCAGTTCTTC.

This sequence joins TRBV7-9 and TRBJ1-2; maybe TRBD1 (6 bases). Germline V CDR1 and CDR2: SEHNR, FQNEAQ (reference sequence). V lost 5 bases, J lost 6 bases, and 13 bases lay in between. The CDR3 has 13 residues. CDR3 DNA sequence: TGTGCCAGCAGCCCGGACAGTCCGGATGGCTACACCTTC. Translated, it gives CASSPDSPDGYTF.

This clone was observed a handful of times. The chain uses TRBV6-4 and TRBJ2-1; TRBD2 aligns across 12 bases. Germline V gives CDR1 MRHNA, CDR2 SNTAGT. There are 15 residues in the CDR3. Trimming removed 6 bases from V and 10 bases from J; junction bases left unmatched: 10. The CDR3 sequence is CASRMLAGGVGEQFF. The CDR3 nucleotides are TGTGCCAGCAGGATGCTAGCGGGGGGGGTCGGCGAGCAGTTCTTC.

The gene calls are TRBV7-6 and TRBJ1-6; 7 bases are a match to TRBD1. This CDR3 comprises 15 residues. Germline V gene sequence: CDR1 SGHVS, CDR2 FNYEAQ. V was pared by 2 bases and J by 9 bases, with 7 bases of the junction left unmatched. The CDR3 nucleotides are TGTGCCAGCAGCTTACAGAGGGGGCAGGGTTCACCCCTCCACTTT. This codes for CASSLQRGQGSPLHF.

The chain employs TRBV11-3 and TRBJ1-1, with TRBD1 matching over 7 bases. V lost 4 bases and J lost 1; bases outside the gene matches: 9. CDR1 is SGHNT and CDR2 is YENEEA in the germline V gene. This CDR3 has 16 amino acids. DNA of the CDR3: TGTGCCAGCAGCTACCTGACAGGGAAACCGAACACTGAAGCTTTCTTT. Translated: CASSYLTGKPNTEAFF.

The rearrangement links TRBV7-6 to TRBJ2-3, with unresolved D. In germline, CDR1 is SGHVS, CDR2 FNYEAQ. V lost 1 base to trimming and J lost 2 bases, with 13 bases between them. This CDR3 is 16 amino acids long. CDR3 sequence reads: CASSLDPLEITDTQYF. The CDR3 nucleotides read TGTGCCAGCAGCTTAGACCCTTTAGAGATCACAGATACGCAGTATTTT.

The V gene is TRBV24-1, the J gene TRBJ2-7; 9 bases are a match to TRBD2. The V and J ends lost 3 bases and 3 bases, in that order; junction bases with no gene match: 8. The CDR3 is 16 residues long. Germline CDR1 and CDR2: KGHDR and SFDVKD. The CDR3: CATSDRRTSAVYEQYF. For the CDR3, the DNA is TGTGCCACCAGTGATCGCCGGACTAGCGCCGTCTACGAGCAGTACTTC.

The chain recombines TRBV3-1 (or the pseudogene TRBV3-2) with TRBJ1-5; D gene ambiguous. Trimming stripped 4 bases from V and 1 base from J, with 11 bases between. Germline values: CDR1 LGHDT, CDR2 YNNKEL (reference sequence). There are 15 residues in the CDR3. DNA for the CDR3: TGTGCCAGCAGCCTCCAAAGCCGGAGCAATCAGCCCCAGCATTTT. Encoded protein: CASSLQSRSNQPQHF.

CDR3: CASSLPRDKGFGYTF. The CDR3 DNA reads TGTGCCAGCAGTTTACCTCGGGACAAGGGTTTTGGCTACACCTTC. The rearrangement uses TRBV28 and TRBJ1-2, with a tentative D call TRBD1 (6 bases). The V gene lost 2 bases and the J gene lost 7 bases, with 17 bases spanning the gap. Per germline, CDR1 MDHEN and CDR2 SYDVKM. The CDR3 extends over 15 amino acids.

The V and J genes are TRBV2 and TRBJ2-5, with a weak D call TRBD1 (6 bases). Germline V gene data show CDR1 as SNHLY and CDR2 as FYNNEI. The CDR3 is 16 amino acids. Trimming removed 6 bases at V and 2 bases at J, with 19 bases between. CDR3 loop: CASRLRTGTTQETQYF. Here the CDR3 DNA reads TGTGCCAGCAGACTGAGGACTGGGACAACTCAAGAGACCCAGTACTTC.

This clone was observed once. The rearrangement joins TRBV14 to TRBJ2-4, with D maybe TRBD1 (5 bases). The CDR3 runs to 16 residues. The ends were cut back, 0 bases at V and 1 base at J, with 10 bases in the middle. Germline V gene lookup returns CDR1 SGHDN and CDR2 FVKESK. Written as DNA, the CDR3 is TGTGCCAGCAGCCAAGATTCCAGGGCGGCCAAAAACATTCAGTACTTC. It is translated as CASSQDSRAAKNIQYF.

The V call is TRBV7-3, the J call TRBJ2-2; perhaps TRBD2 as D (6 bases). CDR3 size: 15 residues. Between the trimmed V and J ends, which lost 4 bases and 0 bases, there was a span of 9 bases. Looked up from germline, CDR1 is SGHTA and CDR2 is FQGTGA. CDR3 nucleotide sequence: TGTGCCAGCAGCTCGCGGAGGGCGAACACCGGGGAGCTGTTTTTT. Translating gives CASSSRRANTGELFF.